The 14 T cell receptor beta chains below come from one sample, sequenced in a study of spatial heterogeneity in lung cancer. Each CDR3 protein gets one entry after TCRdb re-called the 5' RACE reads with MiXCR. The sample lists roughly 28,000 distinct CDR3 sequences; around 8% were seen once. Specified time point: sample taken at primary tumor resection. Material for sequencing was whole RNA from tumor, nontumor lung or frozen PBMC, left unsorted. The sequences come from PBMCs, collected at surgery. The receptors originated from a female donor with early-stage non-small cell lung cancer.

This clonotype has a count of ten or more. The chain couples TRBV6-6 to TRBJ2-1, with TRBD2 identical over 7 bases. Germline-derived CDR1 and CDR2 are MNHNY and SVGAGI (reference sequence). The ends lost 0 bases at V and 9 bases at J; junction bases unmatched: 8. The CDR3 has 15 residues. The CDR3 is CASSYSLTSRFEQFF. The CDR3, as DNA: TGTGCCAGCAGTTACTCTTTGACTAGCCGCTTTGAGCAGTTCTTC.

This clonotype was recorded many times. The DNA of the CDR3 is TGTGCCAGCAGTACGACGCTAGCGGGAGGGTACAATGAGCAGTTCTTC. Its protein product is CASSTTLAGGYNEQFF. The chain links TRBV6-2 or TRBV6-3 to TRBJ2-1, with 12 positions matching TRBD2. V trimming: 5 bases; J trimming: 4 bases; junction bases outside the gene matches: 6. The CDR3 consists of 16 residues. Germline assignment: CDR1 MNHEY and CDR2 SVGEGT.

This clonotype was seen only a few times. CDR3 DNA sequence: TGTGCCAGCAGTTCATTTACAGGGTCGGGGTACACCGGGGAGCTGTTTTTT. It translates to CASSSFTGSGYTGELFF. This chain joins TRBV12-3 or TRBV12-4 and TRBJ2-2, with a tentative D call TRBD1 (6 bases). V was shortened by 4 bases and J by 3 bases, with 18 bases between the two germline ends. The CDR3 is 17 residues long.

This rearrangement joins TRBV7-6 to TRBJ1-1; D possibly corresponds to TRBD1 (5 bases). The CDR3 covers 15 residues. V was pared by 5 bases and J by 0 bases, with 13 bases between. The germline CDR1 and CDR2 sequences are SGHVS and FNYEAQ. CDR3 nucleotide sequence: TGTGCCAGCAGCACAGGCAGGATTATGAACACTGAAGCTTTCTTT. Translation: CASSTGRIMNTEAFF.

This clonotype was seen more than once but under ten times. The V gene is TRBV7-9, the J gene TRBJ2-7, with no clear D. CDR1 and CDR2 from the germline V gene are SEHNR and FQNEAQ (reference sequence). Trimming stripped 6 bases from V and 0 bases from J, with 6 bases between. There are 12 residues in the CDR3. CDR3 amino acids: CASRLSSYEQYF. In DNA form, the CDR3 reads TGTGCCAGCAGGCTAAGCTCCTACGAGCAGTACTTC. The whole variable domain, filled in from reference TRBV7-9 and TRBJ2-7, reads DTGVSQNPRHKITKRGQNVTFRCDPISEHNRLYWYRQTLGQGPEFLTYFQNEAQLEKSRLLSDRFSAERPKGSFSTLEIQRTEQGDSAMYLCASRLSSYEQYFGPGTRLTVT.

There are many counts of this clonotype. DNA for the CDR3: TGTGCCAGCAGTGCATGGACTGAGCGTGAGACCCAGTACTTC. It translates to CASSAWTERETQYF. This rearrangement joins TRBV6-1 to TRBJ2-5, with D maybe TRBD2 (5 bases). The V end was cut by 4 bases, the J end by 5 bases, with 14 bases between. There are 14 residues in the CDR3. Germline loops: CDR1 MNHNS, CDR2 SASEGT.

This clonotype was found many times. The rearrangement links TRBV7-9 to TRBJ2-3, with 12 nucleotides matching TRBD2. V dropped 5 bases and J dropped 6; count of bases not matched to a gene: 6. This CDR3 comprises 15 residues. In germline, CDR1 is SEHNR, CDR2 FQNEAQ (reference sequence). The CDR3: CASSPRLAGVDTQYF. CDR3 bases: TGTGCCAGCAGCCCCCGACTAGCGGGAGTCGATACGCAGTATTTT.

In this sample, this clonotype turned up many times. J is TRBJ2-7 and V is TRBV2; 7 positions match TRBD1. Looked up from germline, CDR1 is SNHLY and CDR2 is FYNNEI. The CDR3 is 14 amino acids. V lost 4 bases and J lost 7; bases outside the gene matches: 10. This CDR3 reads CASSVDRGLWEQYF. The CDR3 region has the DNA TGTGCCAGCAGTGTTGATAGGGGGCTTTGGGAGCAGTACTTC.

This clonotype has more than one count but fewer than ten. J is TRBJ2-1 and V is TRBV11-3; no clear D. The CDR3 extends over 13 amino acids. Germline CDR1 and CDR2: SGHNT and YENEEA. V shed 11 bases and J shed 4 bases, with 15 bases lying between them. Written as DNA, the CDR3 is TGTGCCTCCTCAGGAGCCTCATACAATGAGCAGTTCTTC. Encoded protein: CASSGASYNEQFF.

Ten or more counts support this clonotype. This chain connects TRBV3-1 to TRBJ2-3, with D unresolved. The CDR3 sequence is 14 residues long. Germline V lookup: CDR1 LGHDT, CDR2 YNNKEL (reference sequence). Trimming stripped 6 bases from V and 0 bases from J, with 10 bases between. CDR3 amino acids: CASSDPTSTDTQYF. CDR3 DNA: TGTGCCAGCAGTGACCCCACTAGCACAGATACGCAGTATTTT.

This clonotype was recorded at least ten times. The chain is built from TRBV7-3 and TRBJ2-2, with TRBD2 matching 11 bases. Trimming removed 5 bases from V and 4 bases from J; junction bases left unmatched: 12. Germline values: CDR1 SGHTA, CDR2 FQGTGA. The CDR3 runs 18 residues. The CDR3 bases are TGTGCCAGCAGCCCCGGGGTAGCGGGAGGGCCTCGCACCGGGGAGCTGTTTTTT. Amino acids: CASSPGVAGGPRTGELFF. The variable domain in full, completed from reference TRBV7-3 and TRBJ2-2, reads GAGVSQTPSNKVTEKGKYVELRCDPISGHTALYWYRQSLGQGPEFLIYFQGTGAADDSGLPNDRFFAVRPEGSVSTLKIQRTERGDSAVYLCASSPGVAGGPRTGELFFGEGSRLTVL.

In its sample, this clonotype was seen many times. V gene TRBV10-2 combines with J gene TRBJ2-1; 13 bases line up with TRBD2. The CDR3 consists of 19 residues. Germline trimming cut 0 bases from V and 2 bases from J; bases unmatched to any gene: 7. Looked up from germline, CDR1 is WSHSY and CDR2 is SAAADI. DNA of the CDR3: TGCGCCAGCAGTGAGTCTTTAGGACTAGCGGGGGCTGCCTACAATGAGCAGTTCTTC. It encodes CASSESLGLAGAAYNEQFF.

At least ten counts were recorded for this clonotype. The CDR3 sequence is CASSYSKASGNNEQFF. CDR3 DNA sequence: TGTGCCAGCAGTTACTCGAAGGCTAGCGGGAACAATGAGCAGTTCTTC. This chain joins TRBV6-5 and TRBJ2-1, with 9 bases aligning to TRBD2. The CDR3 covers 16 residues. Germline CDR1 is MNHEY and CDR2 is SVGAGI. V trimming: 0 bases; J trimming: 5 bases; junction bases outside the gene matches: 5.

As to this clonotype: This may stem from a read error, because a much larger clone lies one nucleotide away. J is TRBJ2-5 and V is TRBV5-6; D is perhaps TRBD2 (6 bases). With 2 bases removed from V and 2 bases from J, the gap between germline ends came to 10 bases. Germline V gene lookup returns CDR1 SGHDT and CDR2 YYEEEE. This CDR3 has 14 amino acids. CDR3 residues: CASSFGREQETQYF. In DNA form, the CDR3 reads TGTGCCAGCAGCTTCGGGAGAGAACAAGAGACCCAGTACTTC.